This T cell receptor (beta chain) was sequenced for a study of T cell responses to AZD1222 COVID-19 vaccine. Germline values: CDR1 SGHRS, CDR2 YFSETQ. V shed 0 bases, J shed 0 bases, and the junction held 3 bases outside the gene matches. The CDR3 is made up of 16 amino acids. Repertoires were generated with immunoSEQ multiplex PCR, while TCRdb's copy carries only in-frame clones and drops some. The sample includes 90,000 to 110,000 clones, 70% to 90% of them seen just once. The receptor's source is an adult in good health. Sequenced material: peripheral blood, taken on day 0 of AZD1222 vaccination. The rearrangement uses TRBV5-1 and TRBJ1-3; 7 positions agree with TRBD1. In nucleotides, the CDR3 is TGCGCCAGCAGCTTGGGACAGGGTTACTCTGGAAACACCATATATTTT. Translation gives CASSLGQGYSGNTIYF. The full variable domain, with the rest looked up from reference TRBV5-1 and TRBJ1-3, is KAGVTQTPRYLIKTRGQQVTLSCSPISGHRSVSWYQQTPGQGLQFLFEYFSETQRNKGNFPGRFSGRQFSNSRSEMNVSTLELGDSALYLCASSLGQGYSGNTIYFGEGSWLTVV.